This TCR beta chain stems from a study of blood T cell repertoires in COVID-19. Produced via immunoSEQ multiplex PCR; TCRdb's table is partial and in-frame only. The sample includes 150,000 to 200,000 clones, about 80% of them seen just once. Participants classified as exposed had met a COVID-19 case within 2 weeks before study entry. CDR1 SGHVS and CDR2 FNYEAQ come from the germline V gene. The CDR3 covers 15 residues. Notes on this clone: A junction end diverges from the germline sequence, so it may reflect a read error.

The rearrangement links TRBV7-6 to TRBJ2-5; weak D call: TRBD2 (6 bases). The sequence was obtained from a man in his sixties who had been exposed to COVID-19. The source material was PBMCs or T cells enriched from blood (not recorded which). CDR3 region: CASSSSGTGGHPSNF. The CDR3 bases are TGTGCCAGCAGCTCCTCCGGGACTGGGGGTCACCCCAGTAACTTC. Based on the CDR3 plus reference TRBV7-6 and TRBJ2-5, the full variable domain is GAGVSQSPRYKVTKRGQDVALRCDPISGHVSLYWYRQALGQGPEFLTYFNYEAQQDKSGLPNDRFSAERPEGSISTLTIQRTEQRDSAMYRCASSSSGTGGHPSNFGPGTRLLVL.